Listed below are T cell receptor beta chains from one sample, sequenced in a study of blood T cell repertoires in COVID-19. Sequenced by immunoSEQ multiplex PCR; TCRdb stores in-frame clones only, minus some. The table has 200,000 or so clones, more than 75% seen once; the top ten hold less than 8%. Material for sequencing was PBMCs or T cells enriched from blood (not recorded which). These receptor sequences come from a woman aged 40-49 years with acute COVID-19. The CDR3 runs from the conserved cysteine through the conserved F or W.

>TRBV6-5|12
CASSPYGETQYF
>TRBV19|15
CASSSGREGTGELFF
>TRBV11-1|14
CASSLAITGDGYTF
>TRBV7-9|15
CASSLGTGYTGELFF
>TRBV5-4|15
CASSTERGGVEEQYF
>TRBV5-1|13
CASSLAGSETQYF
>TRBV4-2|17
CASSQEGRSGPTDTQYF
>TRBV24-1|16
CATFFSGTPNTGELFF
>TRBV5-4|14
CASNTGQGNYEQYF
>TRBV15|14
CATSRQFSGNTIYF
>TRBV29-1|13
CSVTRDSTDTQYF
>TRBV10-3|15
CAISNDRDPGTEAFF
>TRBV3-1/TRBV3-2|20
CASSQVIGGFTSSSNYGYTF
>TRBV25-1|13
CATNPAGRNTIYF
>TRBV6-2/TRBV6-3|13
CASSSQQGYEQFF
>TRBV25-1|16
CASSETGTGPNQPQHF
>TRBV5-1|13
CASSLASNQPQHF
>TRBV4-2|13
CASSGSGGYGYTF
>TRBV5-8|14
CASTKGALAYEQYF
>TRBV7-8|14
CASRPGQVGGELFF
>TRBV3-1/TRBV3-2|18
CASSQDRIAERSRDTQYF
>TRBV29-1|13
CSVSGPSGNTIYF
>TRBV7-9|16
CASSQITGQGRNEQFF
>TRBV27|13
CASSPRRNTEAFF
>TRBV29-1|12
CSVMTGIYEQYF
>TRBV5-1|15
CASQEVAGGTGELFF
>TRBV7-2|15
CASSLSGTYSGELFF
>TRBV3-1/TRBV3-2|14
CASSETGNDSPLHF
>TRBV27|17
CASSLSTSPSSYNEQFF
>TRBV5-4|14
CASSLAGVDTEAFF
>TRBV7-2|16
CASSSGGTGIFYEQYF
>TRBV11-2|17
CASSSNPWTSGMRELFF
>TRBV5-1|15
CASSLGGGRTDTQYF
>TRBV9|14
CASSGPTGGGEQFF
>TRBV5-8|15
CASSLGAGGIQPQHF
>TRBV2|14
CASSERRGDTEAFF
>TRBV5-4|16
CASSAGTGGATDTQYF
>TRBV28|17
CASSLSGQGVFKEKLFF
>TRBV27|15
CASSFAGQGQETQYF
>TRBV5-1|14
CASSELQGNYGYTF
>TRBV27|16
CASSPTLSGGTDTQYF
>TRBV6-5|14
CASSPGGLGEKLFF
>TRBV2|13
CASRGDRVGGYTF
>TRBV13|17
CASSIMSTGLNTGELFF